This passage covers 30 T cell receptor beta chains from one sample sequenced in a study of radiation and T cells in renal cell carcinoma (TCRdb year 2020). Libraries were prepared through the immunoSEQ multiplex PCR assay. TCRdb obtained this table from immuneACCESS and retained in-frame rearrangements with V and J assigned. These tables miss some clones; where compared with another copy, unresolved V genes account for less than half of the shortfall, and the remainder is unexplained. Within this sample are 150,000 or so clones, with about nine tenths of them counted one time only. The top ten hold 11% of the sample. This specimen's time point label, per the study, means: blood 4 weeks post-SBRT, at nephrectomy. Sample treatment or condition, as interpreted from the label and publication: 15 Gy SBRT to primary tumor, nephrectomy 4 weeks later. The sequences come from blood, collected from a patient whose treatment included radiotherapy and nephrectomy. These TCRs come from a woman between 45 and 60 years old with renal cell carcinoma.

The V gene is TRBV11-2, the J gene TRBJ2-1; 9 bases align to TRBD2. The CDR3 has 14 residues. The ends lost 5 bases at V and 1 base at J; junction bases unmatched: 0. From germline, CDR1 is SGHAT and CDR2 FQNNGV. The CDR3 here is CASSTSGSYNEQFF. CDR3 nucleotide sequence: TGTGCCAGCAGCACTAGCGGGTCCTACAATGAGCAGTTCTTC.

The rearrangement uses TRBV19 and TRBJ2-3; 8 nucleotides line up with TRBD2. Germline CDR1 is LNHDA and CDR2 is SQIVND (reference sequence). V gave up 6 bases and J gave up 2 bases; unmatched junction bases: 4. The CDR3 loop spans 14 amino acids. The CDR3 DNA reads TGTGCCAGTAGGAAACTAGCGGACACAGATACGCAGTATTTT. This codes for CASRKLADTDTQYF. The full variable domain, with the rest looked up from reference TRBV19 and TRBJ2-3, is DGGITQSPKYLFRKEGQNVTLSCEQNLNHDAMYWYRQDPGQGLRLIYYSQIVNDFQKGDIAEGYSVSREKKESFPLTVTSAQKNPTAFYLCASRKLADTDTQYFGPGTRLTVL.

V is TRBV6-5 and J is TRBJ2-5; D may be TRBD1 (6 bases). CDR3 size: 14 residues. V lost 2 bases, J lost 4 bases, and 11 bases lay in between. Germline values: CDR1 MNHEY, CDR2 SVGAGI. The CDR3 DNA sequence: TGTGCCAGCAGTTACCCAGGGGCGGGAGAGACCCAGTACTTC. It yields the protein CASSYPGAGETQYF.

The chain has TRBV5-8 and TRBJ1-5; D is unclear. The germline CDR1 and CDR2 sequences are SGHTS and YDEGEE. There are 16 residues in the CDR3. V gave up 0 bases and J gave up 0 bases, with 10 bases separating them. The CDR3 spells CASSLAPAYSNQPQHF. CDR3 nucleotide sequence: TGTGCCAGCAGCTTGGCTCCAGCCTATAGCAATCAGCCCCAGCATTTT.

This sequence joins TRBV7-9 and TRBJ2-3; D unclear. CDR3 length: 12 residues. CDR1 SEHNR and CDR2 FQNEAQ come from the germline V gene (reference sequence). V shed 8 bases and J shed 3 bases, with 9 bases lying between them. The CDR3 nucleotides read TGTGCCAGCTGGACCGGGACAGATACGCAGTATTTT. It specifies CASWTGTDTQYF.

The genes are TRBV6-5 and TRBJ2-1; tentative D call: TRBD2 (7 bases). This CDR3 is 15 amino acids long. Trimming removed 7 bases from V and 7 bases from J, with 20 bases in between. Per the germline V gene, CDR1 is MNHEY and CDR2 is SVGAGI. For the CDR3, the DNA is TGTGCCAGCACCGCGGGGGCACCCCACATGAATGAGCAGTTCTTC. It specifies CASTAGAPHMNEQFF.

The rearrangement links TRBV6-1 to TRBJ2-7; D uncertain. The V gene's germline CDR1 is MNHNS and CDR2 SASEGT. V dropped 6 bases and J dropped 3 bases, with 6 bases sitting between them. CDR3 length: 11 amino acids. This chain's CDR3 is CASRGGYEQYF. The CDR3 DNA follows: TGTGCCAGCAGGGGTGGCTACGAGCAGTACTTC.

The chain couples TRBV30 to TRBJ1-2; a possible D gene is TRBD1 (6 bases). CDR1 is GTSNPN and CDR2 is SVGIG in the germline V gene (reference sequence). V was clipped by 5 bases and J by 3 bases, with 13 bases between them. The CDR3 runs to 13 residues. The CDR3 DNA reads TGTGCCTGGGCTGTACAGGGCTACTATGGCTACACCTTC. Translation: CAWAVQGYYGYTF. The complete variable domain, with remaining parts taken from reference TRBV30 and TRBJ1-2, reads SQTIHQWPATLVQPVGSPLSLECTVEGTSNPNLYWYRQAAGRGLQLLFYSVGIGQISSEVPQNLSASRPQDRQFILSSKKLLLSDSGFYLCAWAVQGYYGYTFGSGTRLTVV.

This clone came up a few times. CDR3 DNA: TGCGCCAGCAGCTATACAGGGGAAACTGAAGCTTTCTTT. Translated: CASSYTGETEAFF. The chain recombines TRBV5-1 with TRBJ1-1; 7 nucleotides line up with TRBD1. CDR3 length: 13 amino acids. V lost 3 bases and J lost 5; bases outside the gene matches: 4. Germline CDR1 is SGHRS and CDR2 is YFSETQ.

This clone was found a few times. The chain has TRBV30 and TRBJ1-1; D unresolved. The CDR3 has 13 residues. Germline values: CDR1 GTSNPN, CDR2 SVGIG (reference sequence). V lost 1 base to trimming and J lost 2 bases, with 8 bases between them. The CDR3 sequence is CAWSEQPNTEAFF. The CDR3, as DNA: TGTGCCTGGAGTGAACAACCAAACACTGAAGCTTTCTTT.

The chain employs TRBV15 and TRBJ1-5, with TRBD1 matching 8 bases. The CDR3 has 15 residues. Germline CDR1 and CDR2: LNHNV and YYDKDF (reference sequence). J gave up 7 bases and V 1 base, and 6 bases lay outside the gene matches. The CDR3 sequence: CATSRGQGARQPQHF. The CDR3 bases are TGTGCCACCAGCAGAGGGCAGGGGGCGAGGCAGCCCCAGCATTTT.

The chain is built from TRBV6-1 and TRBJ2-1, with 7 bases matching TRBD2. The ends lost 11 bases at V and 0 bases at J; junction bases unmatched: 4. The CDR3 sequence is 13 residues long. Germline V gene sequence: CDR1 MNHNS, CDR2 SASEGT. CDR3 sequence: CASRGFSYNEQFF. The CDR3 nucleotides read TGTGCCTCGCGGGGGTTCTCCTACAATGAGCAGTTCTTC.

The genes are TRBV7-2 and TRBJ2-3; no clear D gene. The CDR3 is made up of 15 amino acids. Between the trimmed V and J ends, which lost 0 bases and 9 bases, there was a span of 16 bases. The V gene's germline CDR1 is SGHTA and CDR2 FQGNSA. The CDR3 DNA reads as TGTGCCAGCAGCTTAGCCCCCGGCGTAGAAGGAACGCAGTATTTT. Protein product: CASSLAPGVEGTQYF.

This clone was seen a single time. The chain recombines TRBV5-5 with TRBJ1-1, with 7 positions matching TRBD1. The CDR3 extends over 14 amino acids. The germline V gene has CDR1 SGHKS and CDR2 YYEKEE (reference sequence). J lost 4 bases, V lost 7 bases, and 10 bases had no gene match. In DNA, the CDR3 is TGTGCCAGCTGCAGGGACAGAGTAAGCACTGAAGCTTTCTTT. Translating gives CASCRDRVSTEAFF. The whole variable domain, filled in from reference TRBV5-5 and TRBJ1-1, reads DAGVTQSPTHLIKTRGQQVTLRCSPISGHKSVSWYQQVLGQGPQFIFQYYEKEERGRGNFPDRFSARQFPNYSSELNVNALLLGDSALYLCASCRDRVSTEAFFGQGTRLTVV.

In its sample, this clone was seen a few times. Within the sample, other DNA sequences also encode this same CDR3. The chain couples TRBV9 to TRBJ1-1; D not certain. Deletions cut 2 bases from V and 3 bases from J, with 8 bases between. Germline V gives CDR1 SGDLS, CDR2 YYNGEE. The CDR3 has 13 residues. The CDR3 spells CASSVGQDTEAFF. The CDR3 DNA follows: TGTGCCAGCAGCGTTGGCCAGGACACTGAAGCTTTCTTT.

V usage is TRBV5-1 and J usage is TRBJ1-1; weak D call: TRBD1 (5 bases). The ends were cut back, 3 bases at V and 3 bases at J, with 12 bases in the middle. Per germline, CDR1 SGHRS and CDR2 YFSETQ. CDR3 length: 14 residues. The CDR3 DNA is TGCGCCAGCAGCTCAAGTCAGGGTTACACTGAAGCTTTCTTT. Translation: CASSSSQGYTEAFF.

The V gene is TRBV7-8, the J gene TRBJ2-7; D gene ambiguous. Trimming removed 1 base at V and 4 bases at J, with 11 bases between. The CDR3 runs 14 residues. The germline V gene has CDR1 SGHVS and CDR2 FQNEAQ. CDR3 DNA sequence: TGTGCCAGCAGCTTAGAGGCTAATGATTACGAGCAGTACTTC. Translated: CASSLEANDYEQYF.

The chain is built from TRBV19 and TRBJ2-7; 10 positions agree with TRBD1. The germline gives CDR1 LNHDA, CDR2 SQIVND (reference sequence). Losses at the gene ends were 4 bases for V and 3 bases for J; bases not matched to a gene: 3. The CDR3 loop spans 14 amino acids. The CDR3 nucleotides read TGTGCCAGTAGTACGGGACAGGGGAGCTACGAGCAGTACTTC. Amino acids: CASSTGQGSYEQYF.

The chain joins TRBV5-1 to TRBJ1-2, with D possibly matching TRBD1 (5 bases). V lost 0 bases and J 4 bases, leaving 7 bases between the germline ends. CDR3 length equals 13 residues. Germline CDR1 reads SGHRS; CDR2 reads YFSETQ. The CDR3 loop is CASSLGQLYGYTF. As DNA, the CDR3 is TGCGCCAGCAGCTTGGGACAGCTCTATGGCTACACCTTC. Supplemented by reference TRBV5-1 and TRBJ1-2, the full variable domain reads KAGVTQTPRYLIKTRGQQVTLSCSPISGHRSVSWYQQTPGQGLQFLFEYFSETQRNKGNFPGRFSGRQFSNSRSEMNVSTLELGDSALYLCASSLGQLYGYTFGSGTRLTVV.

This clone was observed once. The chain uses TRBV7-3 and TRBJ2-3, with TRBD1 matching 7 bases. This CDR3 has 14 residues. The ends lost 5 bases at V and 4 bases at J; junction bases unmatched: 6. In germline, CDR1 is SGHTA, CDR2 FQGTGA. This CDR3 is CASSHRDRADTQYF. CDR3 in DNA: TGTGCCAGCAGCCACCGGGACAGAGCAGATACGCAGTATTTT.

This clone appeared once. This chain links TRBV11-2 with TRBJ2-5; no clear D. Germline-derived CDR1 and CDR2 are SGHAT and FQNNGV. The CDR3 covers 12 residues. Trimming took 4 bases from V and 4 from J, leaving 7 bases between them. The CDR3: CASSSVRETQYF. The CDR3 DNA is TGTGCCAGCAGCTCGGTTAGAGAGACCCAGTACTTC.

V usage is TRBV7-3 and J usage is TRBJ1-2; no firm D call. The V end was cut by 3 bases, the J end by 0 bases, with 11 bases between. Germline CDR1 SGHTA, CDR2 FQGTGA. The CDR3 totals 15 residues. The CDR3 DNA is TGTGCCAGCAGCTTGGACGGTACCCCTAACTATGGCTACACCTTC. Translated, it gives CASSLDGTPNYGYTF.

In its sample, this clone was seen a few times. This rearrangement joins TRBV7-9 to TRBJ1-6; possibly TRBD1 for D (5 bases). Germline CDR1 reads SEHNR; CDR2 reads FQNEAQ (reference sequence). The ends were cut back, 2 bases at V and 6 bases at J, with 11 bases in the middle. This CDR3 spans 15 amino acids. The CDR3 region is CASSLLSGLNSPLHF. CDR3 coding DNA: TGTGCCAGCAGCTTACTCTCAGGGCTTAATTCACCCCTCCACTTT.

The gene calls are TRBV13 and TRBJ1-1; D unresolved. Germline CDR1 is PRHDT and CDR2 is FYEKMQ (reference sequence). The CDR3 length is 15 residues. Trimming removed 6 bases from V and 0 bases from J, with 14 bases in between. DNA of the CDR3: TGTGCCAGCAGATCGGTCCCGTCTCTGAACACTGAAGCTTTCTTT. Its translation: CASRSVPSLNTEAFF.

This clone was found once. V and J are TRBV7-6 and TRBJ2-5; TRBD2 is a possible D gene (6 bases). CDR3 length: 14 amino acids. Trimming stripped 4 bases from V and 5 bases from J, with 14 bases between. The V gene's germline CDR1 is SGHVS and CDR2 FNYEAQ. CDR3: CASSSPGVGETQYF. In nucleotides, the CDR3 is TGTGCCAGCAGCTCGCCGGGGGTCGGGGAGACCCAGTACTTC.

This sequence joins TRBV4-3 and TRBJ2-3; tentative D call: TRBD2 (6 bases). Trimming took off 4 bases at V and 6 bases at J, with 23 bases between the two ends. Germline V gives CDR1 LGHNA, CDR2 YSLEER. The CDR3 loop spans 17 amino acids. Written as DNA, the CDR3 is TGCGCCAGCAGCCGGGGGGACGGAGGGAGATCAGGGGATACGCAGTATTTT. This sequence encodes CASSRGDGGRSGDTQYF.

The CDR3 bases are TGTGCCAGCAGCTTCGGGGGACTCTATGGCTACACCTTC. It specifies CASSFGGLYGYTF. This rearrangement joins TRBV7-9 to TRBJ1-2; D may be TRBD1 (5 bases). V was trimmed by 3 bases and J by 4 bases, leaving 9 bases between them. Germline assignment: CDR1 SEHNR and CDR2 FQNEAQ (reference sequence). CDR3 length: 13 amino acids.

This chain joins TRBV9 and TRBJ2-1; D might be TRBD1 or TRBD2, each matching 5 bases. The germline gives CDR1 SGDLS, CDR2 YYNGEE. This CDR3 is 12 amino acids long. V lost 4 bases and J lost 9, with 11 bases in between. The CDR3 nucleotides are TGTGCCAGCAGCATAACAGGAGGTGAGCAGTTCTTC. Protein product: CASSITGGEQFF.

The V and J genes are TRBV9 and TRBJ2-2; 8 bases agree with TRBD1. This CDR3 comprises 15 residues. The ends lost 3 bases at V and 4 bases at J; junction bases unmatched: 5. In germline, CDR1 is SGDLS, CDR2 YYNGEE. The CDR3 spells CASSATGVSTGELFF. The CDR3 bases are TGTGCCAGCAGCGCGACAGGGGTTAGCACCGGGGAGCTGTTTTTT.

This sequence joins TRBV12-5 and TRBJ1-5, with no clear D. The CDR3 is 16 amino acids. Trimming stripped 0 bases from V and 4 bases from J, with 13 bases between. From germline, CDR1 is LGHNT and CDR2 FRNRAP. The CDR3 reads CASGLVGPEGNQPQHF. CDR3 coding DNA: TGTGCTAGTGGTTTGGTAGGTCCGGAGGGTAATCAGCCCCAGCATTTT.